These T cell receptor beta chains were read from a single sample in a study of CD8 T cells in Susac syndrome. TCRdb fed the immunoSEQ multiplex PCR reads into MiXCR, producing one record per CDR3 protein. Of roughly 200,000 distinct CDR3 sequences in the sample, about 94% were seen once. Sequencing was carried out using CD4+ T cells from PBMCs. The receptors come from a human donor in good health. The CDR3 runs from the conserved cysteine through the conserved F or W. The D gene is left open where the match is weak. A row's size may be missing; if present it is once, few, many or a size class.

>NA|TRBV28|15|TRBJ2-3|NA
CASSLKGRITDTQYF
TGTGCCAGCAGTTTGAAGGGACGGATCACAGATACGCAGTATTTT
>TRBD1|TRBV20-1|14|TRBJ2-5|NA
CSARDRGMGETQYF
TGCAGTGCTAGGGACAGGGGTATGGGAGAGACCCAGTACTTC
>NA|TRBV3-1|13|TRBJ1-1|NA
CASSLVPNTEAFF
TGTGCCAGCAGCTTAGTACCGAACACTGAAGCTTTCTTT
>NA|TRBV24-1|14|TRBJ2-2|NA
CATSDFGNTGELFF
TGTGCCACCAGTGATTTCGGTAACACCGGGGAGCTGTTTTTT
>NA|TRBV6-5|12|TRBJ2-2|NA
CASGIGTGELFF
TGTGCCAGCGGAATAGGTACCGGGGAGCTGTTTTTT
>NA|TRBV20-1|15|TRBJ2-6|NA
CSATRSHFGANVLIF
TGCAGTGCAACTCGTTCCCATTTTGGGGCCAACGTCCTGATTTTC
>NA|TRBV11-2|14|TRBJ2-3|NA
CASSKIGATDTQYF
TGTGCCAGCAGCAAAATCGGGGCGACAGATACGCAGTATTTT
>TRBD2|TRBV12-3/TRBV12-4|16|TRBJ2-1|NA
CASTGTSGSPANEQFF
TGTGCCAGCACCGGGACTAGCGGGAGTCCGGCCAATGAGCAGTTCTTC
>TRBD2|TRBV4-3|13|TRBJ2-1|NA
CASGTSDGYEQFF
TGCGCCAGCGGGACTAGCGATGGTTATGAGCAGTTCTTC
>TRBD1|TRBV12-3/TRBV12-4|13|TRBJ1-5|NA
CASSIDRVQPQHF
TGTGCCAGCAGTATTGACAGGGTGCAGCCCCAGCATTTT
>TRBD2|TRBV7-2|19|TRBJ2-7|NA
CASSPTSGSSGRTSYEQYF
TGTGCCAGCAGCCCTACCTCCGGTAGTAGCGGGAGAACATCCTACGAGCAGTACTTC
>TRBD1|TRBV5-4|15|TRBJ2-5|few
CASSSDGTGRTTQYF
TGTGCCAGCAGCTCAGACGGGACAGGTCGGACGACCCAGTACTTC
>NA|TRBV7-9|15|TRBJ2-1|NA
CASSLGRTQDNEQFF
TGTGCCAGCAGCTTAGGACGTACCCAAGACAATGAGCAGTTCTTC
>NA|TRBV20-1|13|TRBJ1-5|NA
CSASLGRGQPQHF
TGCAGTGCTAGCCTTGGTCGAGGGCAGCCCCAGCATTTT
>NA|TRBV28|13|TRBJ1-5|NA
CASKRYSNQPQHF
TGTGCCAGCAAAAGGTATAGCAATCAGCCCCAGCATTTT
>TRBD2|TRBV30|14|TRBJ2-1|NA
CACQPLAAHNEQFF
TGTGCCTGCCAACCTCTAGCGGCCCACAATGAGCAGTTCTTC
>TRBD1|TRBV9|15|TRBJ1-2|NA
CASSVGAGGDYGYTF
TGTGCCAGCAGCGTAGGGGCAGGGGGTGACTATGGCTACACCTTC
>NA|TRBV14|13|TRBJ1-2|NA
CASSQVREGGYTF
TGTGCCAGCAGCCAAGTGCGGGAGGGTGGCTACACCTTC
>NA|TRBV27|15|TRBJ1-5|NA
CASSLRVAGNQPQHF
TGTGCCAGCAGTTTAAGGGTGGCAGGGAACCAGCCCCAGCATTTT
>NA|TRBV7-7|14|TRBJ1-1|NA
CASSLYWWGTEAFF
TGTGCCAGCAGCTTATATTGGTGGGGCACTGAAGCTTTCTTT
>NA|TRBV29-1|13|TRBJ2-5|once
CSVPQGLWETQYF
TGCAGCGTCCCCCAAGGCCTTTGGGAGACCCAGTACTTC
>NA|TRBV30|16|TRBJ1-1|NA
CAWSVSGRQLNTEAFF
TGTGCCTGGAGTGTAAGTGGGCGACAATTGAACACTGAAGCTTTCTTT
>NA|TRBV29-1|15|TRBJ2-1|NA
CSVLGGGNRVNEQFF
TGCAGCGTGCTTGGAGGGGGGAATAGGGTCAATGAGCAGTTCTTC
>NA|TRBV20-1|13|TRBJ1-5|NA
CSSRGGLNQPQHF
TGCAGTTCCAGAGGGGGACTCAATCAGCCCCAGCATTTT
>NA|TRBV3-1|12|TRBJ2-1|NA
CASSQGGERQFF
TGTGCCAGCAGCCAAGGGGGAGAAAGGCAGTTCTTC
>NA|TRBV20-1|12|TRBJ2-7|NA
CSATQVIYEQYF
TGCAGTGCTACCCAGGTTATCTACGAGCAGTACTTC
>NA|TRBV29-1|12|TRBJ2-1|NA
CSGIASYNEQFF
TGCAGCGGAATAGCGAGCTACAATGAGCAGTTCTTC
>TRBD2|TRBV5-4|15|TRBJ2-1|NA
CASSQGLAGGSEQFF
TGTGCCAGCAGCCAAGGGCTAGCGGGAGGCTCCGAGCAGTTCTTC
>TRBD2|TRBV20-1|16|TRBJ2-1|NA
CSAGGAGSTLNNEQFF
TGCAGTGCTGGGGGAGCGGGATCAACCCTCAACAATGAGCAGTTCTTC
>NA|TRBV15|15|TRBJ1-3|NA
CATSRDPGYGNTIYF
TGTGCCACCAGCAGAGATCCGGGATACGGAAACACCATATATTTT
>NA|TRBV5-4|14|TRBJ2-7|once
CASSRDISLREQYF
TGTGCCAGCAGCAGGGATATCTCGCTCCGCGAGCAGTACTTC
>TRBD2|TRBV2|13|TRBJ2-3|NA
CASSSGTSDTQYF
TGTGCCAGCAGTTCCGGGACTAGCGATACGCAGTATTTT